This T cell receptor (beta chain) comes out of a study of blood T cell repertoires in COVID-19. Study information: Samples of COVID-19 (acute and convalescent) were obtained from the United States, Italy and Spain.

In the source study's methods: For nucleated cells, counts were estimated from reference gene primer amplification. The repertoire was sequenced with immunoSEQ multiplex PCR; TCRdb's copy has only in-frame clones and lacks some. Clonal size and the V and J genes are those of that table, whereas D and trimming came from the DNA. The sample includes some 40,000 clones, roughly 87% of them seen just once. V lost 4 bases and J lost 0; bases outside the gene matches: 12. CDR1 and CDR2 from the germline V gene are SGDLS and YYNGEE. This CDR3 has 19 residues. The sequence derives from a man in his sixties with acute or convalescent COVID-19. Sequencing was carried out using peripheral blood. This rearrangement joins TRBV9 to TRBJ2-1; TRBD1 agrees at 11 bases. CDR3 residues: CASSPRGTGGSSSYNEQFF. The CDR3 DNA follows: TGTGCCAGCAGCCCTAGGGGGACAGGGGGTTCCAGCTCCTACAATGAGCAGTTCTTC. The variable domain in full, completed from reference TRBV9 and TRBJ2-1, reads DSGVTQTPKHLITATGQRVTLRCSPRSGDLSVYWYQQSLDQGLQFLIQYYNGEERAKGNILERFSAQQFPDLHSELNLSSLELGDSALYFCASSPRGTGGSSSYNEQFFGPGTRLTVL.